This T cell receptor beta chain was captured by sequencing in a study of identical twins. A single record per CDR3 protein comes from TCRdb applying MiXCR to the 5' RACE reads. The repertoire holds 690,000 or so distinct CDR3 sequences, with roughly 6% as singletons. The CDR3 totals 17 residues. Germline values: CDR1 MNHNS, CDR2 SASEGT. V shed 3 bases and J 3 bases; nucleotides not matched to a gene: 10. This clonotype appeared many times. The receptor comes from a man younger than 35 in good health. V gene TRBV6-1 combines with J gene TRBJ2-2, with 7 nucleotides matching TRBD2. Input material: naive T cells sorted from blood. The CDR3 DNA reads TGTGCCAGCAGTGACCCTCCGGGGCTAGCGGACACCGGGGAGCTGTTTTTT. As protein: CASSDPPGLADTGELFF.